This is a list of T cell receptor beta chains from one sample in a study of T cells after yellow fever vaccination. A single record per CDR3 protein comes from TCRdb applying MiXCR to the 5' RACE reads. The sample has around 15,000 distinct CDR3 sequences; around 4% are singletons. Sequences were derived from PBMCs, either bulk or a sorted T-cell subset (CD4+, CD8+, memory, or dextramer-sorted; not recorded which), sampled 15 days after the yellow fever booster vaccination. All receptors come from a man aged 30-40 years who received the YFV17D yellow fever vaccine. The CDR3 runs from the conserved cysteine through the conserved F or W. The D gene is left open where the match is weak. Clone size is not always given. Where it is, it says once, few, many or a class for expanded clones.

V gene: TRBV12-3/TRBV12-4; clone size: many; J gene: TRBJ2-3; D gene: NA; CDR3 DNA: TGTGCCAGCAGTTCAGGGGTTCTAAGAGATACGCAGTATTTT; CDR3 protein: CASSSGVLRDTQYF
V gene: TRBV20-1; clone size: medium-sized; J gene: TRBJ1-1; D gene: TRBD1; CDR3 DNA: TGCAGTGCTATAAAGACAGGGTATATGACTGAAGCTTTCTTT; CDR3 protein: CSAIKTGYMTEAFF
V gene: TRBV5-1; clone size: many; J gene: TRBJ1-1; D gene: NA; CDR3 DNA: TGCGCCAGCAGCTTGGGACTTTTAAAGGGTATGGCTGAAGCTTTCTTT; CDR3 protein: CASSLGLLKGMAEAFF
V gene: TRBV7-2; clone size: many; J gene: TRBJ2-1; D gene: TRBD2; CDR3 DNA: TGTGCCAGCAGCTTTGGTAGCGGGAGAGGGATTTACAATGAGCAGTTCTTC; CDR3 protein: CASSFGSGRGIYNEQFF
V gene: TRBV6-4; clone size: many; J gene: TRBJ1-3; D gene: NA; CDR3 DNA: TGTGCCAGCAGTGACAAAAACGGAAACACCATATATTTT; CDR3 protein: CASSDKNGNTIYF
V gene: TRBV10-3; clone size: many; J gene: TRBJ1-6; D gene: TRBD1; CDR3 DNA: TGTGCCATCACCCGGGACAGGGAAGGTTCACCCCTCCACTTT; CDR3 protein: CAITRDREGSPLHF
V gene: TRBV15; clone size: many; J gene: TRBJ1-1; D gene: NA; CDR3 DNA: TGTGCCACCAGCAGGGGAAATCCGGGCTCCGGTTTTTCAGCTTTCTTT; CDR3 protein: CATSRGNPGSGFSAFF
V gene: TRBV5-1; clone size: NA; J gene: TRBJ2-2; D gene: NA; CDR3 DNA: TGCTCCGCCCGCTTGGTAGCGGCGGCTGGGGAGCTGTTTTTT; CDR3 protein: CSARLVAAAGELFF
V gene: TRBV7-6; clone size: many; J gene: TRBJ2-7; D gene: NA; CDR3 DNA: TGTGCCAGCAGCTTGAAGGTGGGAGAGCATGGCTACGAGCAGTACTTC; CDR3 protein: CASSLKVGEHGYEQYF
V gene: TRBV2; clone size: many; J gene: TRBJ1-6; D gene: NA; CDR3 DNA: TGTGCCAGCAGTGCCCTTGCCAAGGGCTCACCCCTCCACTTT; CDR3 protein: CASSALAKGSPLHF
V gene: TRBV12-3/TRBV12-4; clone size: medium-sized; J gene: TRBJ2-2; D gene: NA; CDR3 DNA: TGTGCCAGCAGTTTGGGACTCCCGGGAACCGGGGAGCTGTTTTTT; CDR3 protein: CASSLGLPGTGELFF
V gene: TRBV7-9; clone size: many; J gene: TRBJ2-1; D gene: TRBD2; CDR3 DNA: TGTGCCAGCAGCCCCGGGGGGGCATTAACCTACAATGAGCAGTTCTTC; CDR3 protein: CASSPGGALTYNEQFF
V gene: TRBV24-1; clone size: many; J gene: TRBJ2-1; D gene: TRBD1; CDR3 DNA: TGTGCCACCAGTGATTGGGGACAGGGCAAAAGTTGGAATGAGCAGTTCTTC; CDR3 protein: CATSDWGQGKSWNEQFF
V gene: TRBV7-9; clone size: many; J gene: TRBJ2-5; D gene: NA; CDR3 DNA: TGTGCCAGCAGCCCCCTAAATCCGGAGACCCAGTACTTC; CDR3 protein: CASSPLNPETQYF
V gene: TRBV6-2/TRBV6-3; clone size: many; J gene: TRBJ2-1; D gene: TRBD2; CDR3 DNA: TGTGCCAGCAGTTACCCTAGCGGGGGTGAGCAGTTCTTC; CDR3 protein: CASSYPSGGEQFF
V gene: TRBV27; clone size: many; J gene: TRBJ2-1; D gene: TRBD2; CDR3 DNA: TGTGCCAGCAGGACCGGGACTAGCTCCTACAATGAGCAGTTCTTC; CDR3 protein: CASRTGTSSYNEQFF
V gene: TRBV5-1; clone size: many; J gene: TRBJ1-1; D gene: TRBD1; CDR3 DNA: TGCGCCAGCAGCTTTGGACAGGGGACGGCTGAAGCTTTCTTT; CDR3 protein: CASSFGQGTAEAFF
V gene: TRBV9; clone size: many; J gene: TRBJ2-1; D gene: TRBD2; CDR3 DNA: TGTGCCAGCAGCGCGGGACTAGCTTTGGGGCAGTTCTTC; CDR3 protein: CASSAGLALGQFF
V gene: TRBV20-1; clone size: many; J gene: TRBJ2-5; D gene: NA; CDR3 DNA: TGCAGTGCCAGGGGGGGGGGAGGTCGGGAGACCCAGTACTTC; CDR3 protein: CSARGGGGRETQYF
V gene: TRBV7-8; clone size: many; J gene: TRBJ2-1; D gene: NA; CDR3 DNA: TGTGCCAGCAGCTTAGATGCGGGGACAGCCTACAATGAGCAGTTCTTC; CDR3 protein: CASSLDAGTAYNEQFF
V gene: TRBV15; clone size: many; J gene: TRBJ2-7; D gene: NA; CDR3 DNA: TGTGCCACCAGCAGAGACTCCGCCGGGCCCTACGAGCAGTACTTC; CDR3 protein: CATSRDSAGPYEQYF
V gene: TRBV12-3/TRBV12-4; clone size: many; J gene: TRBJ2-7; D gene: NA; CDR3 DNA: TGTGCCAGCAGCTCCACCAGGGGTCCCTTTTACGAGCAGTACTTC; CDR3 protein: CASSSTRGPFYEQYF
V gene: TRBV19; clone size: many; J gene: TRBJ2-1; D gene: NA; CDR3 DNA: TGTGCCAGTAGCCATCAGGACTCGCACAATGAGCAGTTCTTC; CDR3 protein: CASSHQDSHNEQFF
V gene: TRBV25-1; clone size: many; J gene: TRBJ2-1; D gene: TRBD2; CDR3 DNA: TGTGCCAGCAGTAGGGGACTAGCGGGAAAGAGGGGCTCCTACAATGAGCAGTTCTTC; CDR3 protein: CASSRGLAGKRGSYNEQFF
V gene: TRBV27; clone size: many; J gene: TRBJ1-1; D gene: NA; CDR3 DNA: TGTGCCAGCAGTTTATCGGGACCGAACACTGAAGCTTTCTTT; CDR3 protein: CASSLSGPNTEAFF
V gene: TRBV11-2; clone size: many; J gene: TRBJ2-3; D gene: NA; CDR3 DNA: TGTGCCAGCAGCCAGGAGCCCCACGATACGCAGTATTTT; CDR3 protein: CASSQEPHDTQYF
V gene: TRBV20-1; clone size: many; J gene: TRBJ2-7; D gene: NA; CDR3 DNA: TGCAGTGCTAGAGATCAAGGAGACTCCGGGCTATGGTACGAGCAGTACTTC; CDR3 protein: CSARDQGDSGLWYEQYF
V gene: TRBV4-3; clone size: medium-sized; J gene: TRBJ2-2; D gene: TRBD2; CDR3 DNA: TGCGCCAGCAGCCAAGATCTCCTAGCGGGCGGGGAGCTGTTTTTT; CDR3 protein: CASSQDLLAGGELFF
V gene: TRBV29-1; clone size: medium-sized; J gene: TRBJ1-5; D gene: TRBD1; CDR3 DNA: TGCAGCGTTGGGACAGGGGTCCCCAATCAGCCCCAGCATTTT; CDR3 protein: CSVGTGVPNQPQHF
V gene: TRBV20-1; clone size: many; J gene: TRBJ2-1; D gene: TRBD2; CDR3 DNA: TGCAGTGTTTCCAGGGATGCGGGAGGGCCCTTGGATGAGCAGTTCTTC; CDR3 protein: CSVSRDAGGPLDEQFF
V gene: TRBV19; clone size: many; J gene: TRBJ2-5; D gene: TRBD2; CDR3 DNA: TGTGCCAGTAGTATCGCGGTGGGACTAGGAGAGACCCAGTACTTC; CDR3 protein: CASSIAVGLGETQYF
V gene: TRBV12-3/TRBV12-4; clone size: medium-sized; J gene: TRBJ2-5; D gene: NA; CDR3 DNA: TGTGCCAGCAGTGTGAGTCACACCCGGGGTCAAGAGACCCAGTACTTC; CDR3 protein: CASSVSHTRGQETQYF
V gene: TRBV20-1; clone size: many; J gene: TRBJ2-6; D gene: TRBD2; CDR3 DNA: TGCAGTGCCCTAGCGGGAGGGTTGGCCGGGGCCAACGTCCTGACTTTC; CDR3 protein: CSALAGGLAGANVLTF
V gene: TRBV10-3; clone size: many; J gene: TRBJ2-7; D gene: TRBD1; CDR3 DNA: TGTGCCATCAGTGAACAGGGGGAATCCTACGAGCAGTACTTC; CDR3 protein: CAISEQGESYEQYF
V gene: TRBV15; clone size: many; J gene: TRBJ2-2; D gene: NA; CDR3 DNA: TGTGCCACCAGCAGAGGACTGGCCGCGAACACCGGGGAGCTGTTTTTT; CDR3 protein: CATSRGLAANTGELFF
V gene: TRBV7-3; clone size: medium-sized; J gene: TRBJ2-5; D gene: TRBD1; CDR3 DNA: TGTGCCAGCAGCCCGGACAGGGGGGAGACCCAGTACTTC; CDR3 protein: CASSPDRGETQYF
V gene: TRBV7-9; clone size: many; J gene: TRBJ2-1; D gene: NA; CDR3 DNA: TGTGCCAGCAGCTTACCCCGGGGGGCCCAGCAGGGTGAGCAGTTCTTC; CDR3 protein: CASSLPRGAQQGEQFF
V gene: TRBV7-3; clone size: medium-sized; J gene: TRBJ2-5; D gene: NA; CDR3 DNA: TGTGCCAGCAGCTTAAAGGGGGGCCGCCAAGAGACCCAGTACTTC; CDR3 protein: CASSLKGGRQETQYF
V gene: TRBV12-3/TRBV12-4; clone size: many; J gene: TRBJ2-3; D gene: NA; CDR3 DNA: TGTGCCAGCAGTTTAGGAGCAGCAGCAGATACGCAGTATTTT; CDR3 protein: CASSLGAAADTQYF
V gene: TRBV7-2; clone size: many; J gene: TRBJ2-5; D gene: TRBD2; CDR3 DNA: TGTGCCAGCAGCTTAATCGCGACTAGCGGGAGCGGGACCCAGTACTTC; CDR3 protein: CASSLIATSGSGTQYF
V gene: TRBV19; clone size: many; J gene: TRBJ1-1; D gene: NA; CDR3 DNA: TGTGCCAGTACCCTGGAGGGACTTGCGAACACTGAAGCTTTCTTT; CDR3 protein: CASTLEGLANTEAFF
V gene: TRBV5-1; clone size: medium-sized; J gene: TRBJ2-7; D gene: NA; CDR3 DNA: TGCGCCAGCAGCTTGCGGACCAGCGCCTACGAGCAGTACTTC; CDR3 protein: CASSLRTSAYEQYF
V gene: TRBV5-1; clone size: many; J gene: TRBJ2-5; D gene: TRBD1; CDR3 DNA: TGCGCCAGCAGCTCGACAGGGGGGCAAGACACCCAGTACTTC; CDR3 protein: CASSSTGGQDTQYF
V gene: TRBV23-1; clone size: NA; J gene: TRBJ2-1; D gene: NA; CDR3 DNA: TGCGCCAGCACCCTCATACAGGGTCCCCCGGGTGTGGAGCAGTTCTTC; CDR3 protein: CASTLIQGPPGVEQFF
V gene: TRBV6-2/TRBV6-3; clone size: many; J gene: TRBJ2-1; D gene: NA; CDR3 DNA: TGTGCCAGCAGGGAGAACGGCGATCTGTTTTTC; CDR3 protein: CASRENGDLFF
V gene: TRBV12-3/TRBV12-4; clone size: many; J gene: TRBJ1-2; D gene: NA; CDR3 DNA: TGTGCCAGCAGTTTAGGGCGAATCTCTGGCTACACCTTC; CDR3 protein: CASSLGRISGYTF
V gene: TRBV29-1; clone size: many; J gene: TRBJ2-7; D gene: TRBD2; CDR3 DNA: TGCAGCGCCAGGAACGCCGGGACTAGGGGCTACGAGCAGTACTTC; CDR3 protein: CSARNAGTRGYEQYF
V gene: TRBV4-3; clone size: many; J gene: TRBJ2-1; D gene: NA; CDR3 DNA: TGCGCCAGCAGCCAGGCCAGGACAGCCTACAATGAGCAGTTCTTC; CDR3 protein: CASSQARTAYNEQFF
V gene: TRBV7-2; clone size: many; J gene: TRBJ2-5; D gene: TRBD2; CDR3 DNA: TGTGCCAGCAGCCCCGGACTAGCGGGACAAGAGACCCAGTACTTC; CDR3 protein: CASSPGLAGQETQYF
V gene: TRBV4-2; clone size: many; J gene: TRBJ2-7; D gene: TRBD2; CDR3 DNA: TGTGCCAGCAGCCAAGAGTGGAGCGGGAGCTCCTACGAGCAGTACTTC; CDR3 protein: CASSQEWSGSSYEQYF
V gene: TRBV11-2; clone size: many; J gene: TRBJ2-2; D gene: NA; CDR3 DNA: TGTGCCAGCAGCCGCCGGGCCGGGGCCGGGGAGCTGTTTTTT; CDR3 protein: CASSRRAGAGELFF
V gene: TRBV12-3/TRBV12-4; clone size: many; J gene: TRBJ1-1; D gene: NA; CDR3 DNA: TGTGCCAGCAGCTATATGGGGAATTCGAACACTGAAGCTTTCTTT; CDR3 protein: CASSYMGNSNTEAFF
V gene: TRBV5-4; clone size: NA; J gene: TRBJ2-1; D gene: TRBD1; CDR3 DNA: TGTGTCAGCAGCTTGCGGGACAGGGACTACAATGAGCAGTTCTTC; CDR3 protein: CVSSLRDRDYNEQFF
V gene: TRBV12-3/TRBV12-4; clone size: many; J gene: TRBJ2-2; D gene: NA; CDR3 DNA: TGTGCCAGCAGTTATAGCCTGAACACCGGGGAGCTGTTTTTT; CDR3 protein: CASSYSLNTGELFF
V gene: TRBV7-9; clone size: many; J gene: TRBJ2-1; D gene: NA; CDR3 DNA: TGTGCCAGCAGTTTTACTGGACTATTCTACAATGAGCAGTTCTTC; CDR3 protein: CASSFTGLFYNEQFF